The next 23 T cell receptor beta chains were all read from a single sample in a study of blood T cell repertoires in COVID-19. Profiled with immunoSEQ multiplex PCR; TCRdb holds only in-frame clones, not every one. The sample consists of about 64,000 clones, approximately 86% of them appearing once. The source material was peripheral blood. These receptors originate from a man aged 40-49 years with acute or convalescent COVID-19.

The chain combines TRBV5-1 with TRBJ1-2, with 12 bases that match TRBD1. There are 16 residues in the CDR3. Looked up from germline, CDR1 is SGHRS and CDR2 is YFSETQ. V lost 4 bases to trimming and J lost 5 bases; unmatched junction nucleotides: 9. The CDR3: CASSTPGTGGVYGYTF. In nucleotides, the CDR3 is TGCGCCAGCAGCACTCCCGGGACAGGGGGCGTTTATGGCTACACCTTC.

V is TRBV5-1 and J is TRBJ1-6; D not resolved. CDR3 size: 15 residues. V lost 2 bases to trimming and J lost 8 bases, with 14 bases between them. In germline, CDR1 is SGHRS, CDR2 YFSETQ. CDR3 amino acids: CASSFAGTADSPLHF. CDR3 nucleotide sequence: TGCGCCAGCAGCTTCGCGGGAACAGCTGATTCACCCCTCCACTTT.

The chain links TRBV29-1 to TRBJ1-1; 9 bases fit TRBD1. The V segment lost 5 bases and the J segment 6 bases; nucleotides outside the gene matches: 7. Germline CDR1 SQVTM, CDR2 ANQGSEA. The length of the CDR3 is 13 residues. The CDR3 loop reads CSVLQGARPEAFF. The DNA for the CDR3 is TGCAGCGTTCTACAGGGGGCTCGGCCTGAAGCTTTCTTT.

This rearrangement joins TRBV5-6 to TRBJ2-3; 7 bases agree with TRBD2. There are 13 residues in the CDR3. Germline V CDR1 and CDR2: SGHDT, YYEEEE. V lost 4 bases and J lost 6; bases outside the gene matches: 5. CDR3 coding DNA: TGTGCCAGCAGCGGGAGGGTTTCCGATACGCAGTATTTT. It encodes CASSGRVSDTQYF.

The chain is built from TRBV7-9 and TRBJ2-7; 8 bases map to TRBD2. This CDR3 spans 12 amino acids. Germline CDR1 and CDR2: SEHNR and FQNEAQ (reference sequence). Germline trimming cut 2 bases from V and 9 bases from J; bases unmatched to any gene: 3. The CDR3 spells CASSLIREGQYF. In nucleotides, the CDR3 is TGTGCCAGCAGCTTAATCCGGGAGGGGCAGTACTTC.

The chain is built from TRBV2 and TRBJ1-5; no clear D. V was cut by 5 bases and J by 2 bases, with 10 bases left in between. The length of the CDR3 is 14 residues. Germline V gives CDR1 SNHLY, CDR2 FYNNEI. CDR3: CASSLSGGNQPQHF. The DNA of the CDR3 is TGTGCCAGCAGTCTCTCCGGGGGCAATCAGCCCCAGCATTTT.

The chain uses TRBV5-1 and TRBJ1-2, with D possibly matching TRBD1 (6 bases). Germline CDR1 SGHRS, CDR2 YFSETQ. CDR3 length: 14 residues. Between the trimmed V and J ends, which lost 5 bases and 4 bases, there was a span of 15 bases. Written as DNA, the CDR3 is TGCGCCAGCAGTTCGACAGGTCAGGGCTATGGCTACACCTTC. Protein product: CASSSTGQGYGYTF.

This sequence joins TRBV5-1 and TRBJ2-3, with TRBD2 matching 9 bases. Germline CDR1 is SGHRS and CDR2 is YFSETQ. The junction had 4 bases not matched to a gene; V was cut back by 0 bases and J by 2 bases. The CDR3 extends over 16 amino acids. CDR3 in DNA: TGCGCCAGCAGCTTGGTTAGCGGGGGTTACACAGATACGCAGTATTTT. Its translation: CASSLVSGGYTDTQYF. Complete variable domain (other parts from reference TRBV5-1 and TRBJ2-3): KAGVTQTPRYLIKTRGQQVTLSCSPISGHRSVSWYQQTPGQGLQFLFEYFSETQRNKGNFPGRFSGRQFSNSRSEMNVSTLELGDSALYLCASSLVSGGYTDTQYFGPGTRLTVL.

The rearrangement uses TRBV18 and TRBJ1-2; 8 nucleotides align to TRBD1. The germline V gene encodes CDR1 KGHSH and CDR2 LQKENI. The V and J ends lost 4 bases and 3 bases, in that order; junction bases with no gene match: 7. The CDR3 contains 15 residues. The CDR3: CASSRSGGADYGYTF. CDR3 sequence (DNA): TGTGCCAGCTCACGATCAGGGGGCGCCGACTATGGCTACACCTTC.

The chain employs TRBV7-2 and TRBJ2-3; 8 nucleotides align to TRBD2. The CDR3 covers 15 residues. Germline loops: CDR1 SGHTA, CDR2 FQGNSA. The J segment lost 6 bases and the V segment lost 1 base, leaving 6 bases of the junction unmatched. CDR3 bases: TGTGCCAGCAGCTTAGGGCTAGCGGGCGGGGATACGCAGTATTTT. Residues: CASSLGLAGGDTQYF.

The chain carries TRBV11-3 and TRBJ2-7; no firm D call. The germline V gene has CDR1 SGHNT and CDR2 YENEEA. Trimming removed 2 bases from V and 0 bases from J, with 8 bases in between. The CDR3 loop spans 14 amino acids. In DNA, the CDR3 is TGTGCCAGCAGCTTAAACACGATCTCCTACGAGCAGTACTTC. Protein product: CASSLNTISYEQYF.

This clone was seen a handful of times. The CDR3 spells CSARYYTEAFF. CDR3 nucleotide sequence: TGCAGTGCTAGATATTACACTGAAGCTTTCTTT. The chain joins TRBV20-1 to TRBJ1-1, with D unclear. V lost 2 bases and J 3 bases, leaving 4 bases between the germline ends. Germline V gene lookup returns CDR1 DFQATT and CDR2 SNEGSKA (reference sequence). CDR3 length: 11 residues.

The rearrangement uses TRBV11-3 and TRBJ2-1; 7 nucleotides agree with TRBD2. The length of the CDR3 is 18 residues. V lost 0 bases, J lost 0 bases, and 8 bases stayed unmatched. Germline V gives CDR1 SGHNT, CDR2 YENEEA. The CDR3 loop is CASSLDLERGFSYNEQFF. The DNA of the CDR3 is TGTGCCAGCAGCTTAGATCTGGAGCGGGGTTTCTCCTACAATGAGCAGTTCTTC. Complete variable domain (other parts from reference TRBV11-3 and TRBJ2-1): EAGVVQSPRYKIIEKKQPVAFWCNPISGHNTLYWYLQNLGQGPELLIRYENEEAVDDSQLPKDRFSAERLKGVDSTLKIQPAELGDSAVYLCASSLDLERGFSYNEQFFGPGTRLTVL.

The chain links TRBV14 to TRBJ2-1, with 9 bases that match TRBD2. This CDR3 has 17 amino acids. CDR1 is SGHDN and CDR2 is FVKESK in the germline V gene. Trimming at V came to 3 bases and at J to 1 base, leaving 7 bases not matched to a gene. CDR3 nucleotide sequence: TGTGCCAGCAGCCAGCGGCTAGCGGGGCCTTCCTACAATGAGCAGTTCTTC. Translated: CASSQRLAGPSYNEQFF. Full variable domain (outside the CDR3, taken from reference TRBV14 and TRBJ2-1): EAGVTQFPSHSVIEKGQTVTLRCDPISGHDNLYWYRRVMGKEIKFLLHFVKESKQDESGMPNNRFLAERTGGTYSTLKVQPAELEDSGVYFCASSQRLAGPSYNEQFFGPGTRLTVL.

The rearrangement links TRBV5-1 to TRBJ2-1, with D maybe TRBD2 (6 bases). CDR3 length equals 15 residues. V lost 4 bases to trimming and J lost 0 bases, with 11 bases between them. Germline V CDR1 and CDR2: SGHRS, YFSETQ. The CDR3 DNA reads as TGCGCCAGCAGCCGGGACTCGAGCTCCTACAATGAGCAGTTCTTC. Its protein product is CASSRDSSSYNEQFF.

The rearrangement uses TRBV4-1 and TRBJ2-5; TRBD1 is a possible D gene (7 bases). Germline V lookup: CDR1 MGHRA, CDR2 YSYEKL. Trimming stripped 0 bases from V and 7 bases from J, with 15 bases between. The CDR3 contains 15 residues. The CDR3 region is CASSQDQGGVGTQYF. DNA of the CDR3: TGCGCCAGCAGCCAAGATCAGGGGGGAGTCGGGACCCAGTACTTC.

This clone has a handful of counts. The V and J genes are TRBV5-1 and TRBJ2-5; 8 bases agree with TRBD1. This CDR3 spans 14 amino acids. V lost 4 bases, J lost 5 bases, and 7 bases stayed unmatched. Germline-derived CDR1 and CDR2 are SGHRS and YFSETQ. DNA for the CDR3: TGCGCCAGCAGCATCTTTGGACAGGGCGAGACCCAGTACTTC. Amino acids: CASSIFGQGETQYF. The whole variable domain, filled in from reference TRBV5-1 and TRBJ2-5, reads KAGVTQTPRYLIKTRGQQVTLSCSPISGHRSVSWYQQTPGQGLQFLFEYFSETQRNKGNFPGRFSGRQFSNSRSEMNVSTLELGDSALYLCASSIFGQGETQYFGPGTRLLVL.

This clone appeared once. This sequence joins TRBV12-3 or TRBV12-4 and TRBJ2-5; D is possibly TRBD1 (5 bases). This CDR3 is built from 13 residues. Trimming cost V 1 base and J 5 bases, with 8 bases left between them. The CDR3 DNA follows: TGTGCCAGCAGTTTAGTAGGGGTGGAGACCCAGTACTTC. This gives the protein CASSLVGVETQYF.

The chain employs TRBV6-5 and TRBJ2-3, with 11 bases lining up with TRBD2. The CDR3 is 15 amino acids. Germline-derived CDR1 and CDR2 are MNHEY and SVGAGI. V was pared by 8 bases and J by 2 bases, with 6 bases of the junction left unmatched. Here the CDR3 DNA reads TGTGCCAGCCACTCTAGCGGGGGGCCCACAGATACGCAGTATTTT. It is translated as CASHSSGGPTDTQYF.

The chain joins TRBV27 to TRBJ2-1, with a tentative D call TRBD2 (5 bases). CDR1 and CDR2 (germline): MNHEY, SMNVEV (reference sequence). V was pared by 5 bases and J by 0 bases, with 17 bases between. The CDR3 runs to 17 residues. CDR3 DNA: TGTGCCAGCAGTCCGCGAGGAGCGGCGAGCTCCTACAATGAGCAGTTCTTC. The encoded protein is CASSPRGAASSYNEQFF.

The gene calls are TRBV30 and TRBJ1-2, with D possibly TRBD1 on 5 matching bases. Germline V gene lookup returns CDR1 GTSNPN and CDR2 SVGIG (reference sequence). The CDR3 extends over 15 amino acids. Trimming left V 2 bases short and J 1 base short, with 14 bases between. The CDR3 DNA reads as TGTGCCTGGAGTAGGTCCCAGGGAATTAACTATGGCTACACCTTC. It translates to CAWSRSQGINYGYTF.

The chain combines TRBV11-3 with TRBJ2-7, with 10 positions matching TRBD1. CDR3 length: 19 residues. Losses at the gene ends were 5 bases for V and 3 bases for J; bases not matched to a gene: 19. CDR1 SGHNT and CDR2 YENEEA come from the germline V gene. For the CDR3, the DNA is TGTGCCAGCAGCGTAGGACAGGGGGTTCCGTCAGCTTCTATCTACGAGCAGTACTTC. Amino acids: CASSVGQGVPSASIYEQYF.

CDR3 protein: CASSLPSGGPTGELFF. In DNA form, the CDR3 reads TGCGCCAGCAGCTTACCTAGCGGGGGGCCAACCGGGGAGCTGTTTTTT. This chain connects TRBV5-1 to TRBJ2-2, with 11 bases identical to TRBD2. Germline V gives CDR1 SGHRS, CDR2 YFSETQ. The CDR3 spans 16 residues. The junction had 5 bases not matched to a gene; V was cut back by 2 bases and J by 5 bases.